This T cell receptor (beta chain) is drawn from a study of blood T cell repertoires in COVID-19. Overall study context: Sites across the United States, Italy and Spain contributed samples from acute and convalescent COVID-19. PBMCs, B-cell-depleted T cells, or T cells provided the cDNA or gDNA that made up the material.

The CDR3 is made up of 13 amino acids. The V and J ends lost 1 base and 4 bases respectively, with 5 bases between them. Germline lookup yields CDR1 LNHDA and CDR2 SQIVND (reference sequence). Those enrolled in Seattle joined during active infection and were followed longitudinally afterward. Repertoires were generated with immunoSEQ multiplex PCR, while TCRdb's copy carries only in-frame clones and drops some. The table has fewer than 200,000 clones, approximately 85% seen once; the top ten hold more than 6.5%. This receptor was obtained from a woman aged 60-75 years with COVID-19, enrolled during active disease. The sample taken for sequencing was peripheral blood. The rearrangement links TRBV19 to TRBJ2-1; D gene ambiguous. Here the CDR3 DNA reads TGTGCCAGTAGTATAGGGGCATACAATGAGCAGTTCTTC. Its translation: CASSIGAYNEQFF.